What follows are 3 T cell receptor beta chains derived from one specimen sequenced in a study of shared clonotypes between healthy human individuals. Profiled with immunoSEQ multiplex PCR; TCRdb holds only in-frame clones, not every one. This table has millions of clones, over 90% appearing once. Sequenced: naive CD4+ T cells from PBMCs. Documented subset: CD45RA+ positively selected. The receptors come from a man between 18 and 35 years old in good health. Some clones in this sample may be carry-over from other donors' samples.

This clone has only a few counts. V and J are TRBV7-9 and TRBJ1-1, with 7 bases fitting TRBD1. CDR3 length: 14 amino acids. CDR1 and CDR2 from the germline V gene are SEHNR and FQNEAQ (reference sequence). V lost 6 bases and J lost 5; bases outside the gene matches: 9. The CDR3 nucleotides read TGTGCCAGCAGTCCACTACAGGGGTTTACTGAAGCTTTCTTT. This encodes CASSPLQGFTEAFF.

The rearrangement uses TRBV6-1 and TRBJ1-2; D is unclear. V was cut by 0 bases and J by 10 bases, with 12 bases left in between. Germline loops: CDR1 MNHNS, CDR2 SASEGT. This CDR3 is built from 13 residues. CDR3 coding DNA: TGTGCCAGCAGTGAAGCGGGCCAGGAAAACTACACCTTC. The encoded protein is CASSEAGQENYTF.

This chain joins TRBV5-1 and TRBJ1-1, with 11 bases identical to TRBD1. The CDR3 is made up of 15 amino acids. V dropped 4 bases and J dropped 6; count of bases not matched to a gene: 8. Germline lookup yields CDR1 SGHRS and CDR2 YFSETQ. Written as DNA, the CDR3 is TGCGCCAGCAGCCTAAGGACAGGGGGCGCTTCTGAAGCTTTCTTT. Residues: CASSLRTGGASEAFF.